This passage covers 11 T cell receptor beta chains from one sample sequenced in a study of T-cell reconstitution after alpha-beta-depleted transplantation in children. Unique molecular identifiers were incorporated when the TCRbeta library was constructed. TCRdb re-called the PCR reads through MiXCR, storing one row per CDR3 protein. The table lists 210,000 or so distinct CDR3 sequences, roughly 10% of them singletons, with 28% in the top ten. The source was PBMCs, collected before TCRalphabeta/CD19-depleted stem cell transplant. These receptor sequences come from a child younger than two with acute myeloid leukemia, due to receive a stem cell transplant.

This clonotype was counted ten times or more. The CDR3 reads CSAPKAGGLGNEQFF. CDR3 nucleotides: TGCAGTGCCCCCAAAGCGGGAGGGCTAGGCAATGAGCAGTTCTTC. The chain is built from TRBV20-1 and TRBJ2-1, with TRBD2 matching over 10 bases. The V gene end was trimmed by 6 bases and the J gene end by 6 bases; junction bases not matched to a gene: 11. CDR1 and CDR2 from the germline V gene are DFQATT and SNEGSKA (reference sequence). The CDR3 runs 15 residues.

This clonotype was recorded many times. This chain links TRBV20-1 with TRBJ2-7; maybe TRBD1 (6 bases). The CDR3 is 13 amino acids. V lost 4 bases and J 1 base, leaving 11 bases between the germline ends. Per germline, CDR1 DFQATT and CDR2 SNEGSKA (reference sequence). The CDR3 nucleotides read TGCAGTGCTATTTCGACAGGTTCCTACGAGCAGTACTTC. It is translated as CSAISTGSYEQYF.

This clonotype was counted many times. V is TRBV5-1 and J is TRBJ2-2, with TRBD1 identical over 7 bases. This CDR3 spans 16 amino acids. After removal of 4 bases from V and 0 bases from J, the junction contained 6 bases not matched to a gene. Per the germline V gene, CDR1 is SGHRS and CDR2 is YFSETQ. The CDR3 DNA follows: TGCGCCAGCAGCACAGACAGGGCCTCGAACACCGGGGAGCTGTTTTTT. Amino acids: CASSTDRASNTGELFF.

The sample holds many counts of this clonotype. The chain joins TRBV7-2 to TRBJ1-4; D uncertain. This CDR3 is 16 amino acids long. Germline CDR1 reads SGHTA; CDR2 reads FQGNSA. Trimming stripped 4 bases from V and 6 bases from J, with 18 bases between. The CDR3 DNA reads as TGTGCCAGCAGCTCTTTTCCGGGATCCAAATATGAAAAACTGTTTTTT. It translates to CASSSFPGSKYEKLFF.

This clonotype has ten or more counts. The chain has TRBV7-6 and TRBJ2-2; 7 bases map to TRBD1. Per germline, CDR1 SGHVS and CDR2 FNYEAQ. V was clipped by 5 bases and J by 1 base; unmatched bases: 1. The CDR3 is made up of 14 amino acids. In nucleotides, the CDR3 is TGTGCCAGCAGCCGGACAGGGAACACCGGGGAGCTGTTTTTT. It specifies CASSRTGNTGELFF.

The chain joins TRBV12-3 or TRBV12-4 to TRBJ1-4; D gene ambiguous. Trimming left V 5 bases short and J 0 bases short, with 13 bases between. This CDR3 has 16 residues. DNA for the CDR3: TGTGCCAGCAGTCCGGACGTTTACGCAACTAATGAAAAACTGTTTTTT. Its translation is CASSPDVYATNEKLFF.

This clonotype was seen at least ten times. The chain links TRBV20-1 to TRBJ1-2; TRBD1 aligns across 8 bases. V shed 3 bases and J 7 bases; nucleotides not matched to a gene: 10. This CDR3 contains 14 residues. Germline loops: CDR1 DFQATT, CDR2 SNEGSKA (reference sequence). The chain's CDR3 is CSARIQGEGGGYTF. The CDR3 coding sequence is TGCAGTGCTAGGATACAGGGGGAAGGAGGTGGCTACACCTTC.

Many counts were recorded for this clonotype. The chain couples TRBV15 to TRBJ2-3, with 7 positions matching TRBD2. CDR3 length: 17 residues. Germline V gene sequence: CDR1 LNHNV, CDR2 YYDKDF (reference sequence). Trimming cost V 5 bases and J 2 bases; bases outside gene matches: 13. The CDR3 DNA reads as TGTGCCACCAGCTCTACTTACCGGGACTATCTCACAGATACGCAGTATTTT. Translation gives CATSSTYRDYLTDTQYF.

This clonotype was found many times. This sequence joins TRBV12-3 or TRBV12-4 and TRBJ1-2; D remains unclear. The CDR3 totals 15 residues. V lost 1 base and J lost 4, with 13 bases in between. CDR3 bases: TGTGCCAGCAGTTTAGGTGCACCGGAGAGCTATGGCTACACCTTC. Its protein product is CASSLGAPESYGYTF.

This clonotype was seen only a few times. This chain connects TRBV28 to TRBJ1-5, with no clear D. V lost 1 base, J lost 2 bases, and 9 bases lay in between. Germline V gene lookup returns CDR1 MDHEN and CDR2 SYDVKM. The CDR3 runs to 15 residues. In DNA form, the CDR3 reads TGTGCCAGCAGTTTATCCTACGGGGGCAATCAGCCCCAGCATTTT. Translation: CASSLSYGGNQPQHF. Full variable domain (missing parts from reference TRBV28 and TRBJ1-5): DVKVTQSSRYLVKRTGEKVFLECVQDMDHENMFWYRQDPGLGLRLIYFSYDVKMKEKGDIPEGYSVSREKKERFSLILESASTNQTSMYLCASSLSYGGNQPQHFGDGTRLSIL.

Remarks on this clonotype: A much larger clone lies a single base off, so this may be a read error. The rearrangement uses TRBV12-3 or TRBV12-4 and TRBJ2-7; no clear D gene. The CDR3 extends over 13 amino acids. CDR3 residues: CASSLGVTYEQSF. DNA of the CDR3: TGTGCCAGCAGTTTAGGTGTGACCTACGAGCAGTCCTTC.